These T cell receptor beta chains were read from a single sample in a study of control samples from healthy donors and cancer patients. The repertoire was sequenced with immunoSEQ multiplex PCR; TCRdb's copy has only in-frame clones and lacks some. Counted here are over 200,000 clones, over 75% occurring once; the ten biggest clones make up 13%. The sample taken for sequencing was PBMCs. The receptors stem from a woman in her sixties or seventies with lung cancer. CDR3s include the opening cysteine and the closing phenylalanine or tryptophan. The order of the fields is D gene, clone size, V gene, J gene, CDR3 DNA, CDR3 protein. A D gene is named only where the DNA matches it firmly. Rows may omit the clone size; those that give it use once, few, many or a size class.

D gene: TRBD1; clone size: -; V gene: TRBV18; J gene: TRBJ1-2; CDR3 DNA: TGTGCCAGCTCACCGAGGACAGGGGACCCAGGTGGCTACACCTTC; CDR3 protein: CASSPRTGDPGGYTF
D gene: -; clone size: few; V gene: TRBV14; J gene: TRBJ2-1; CDR3 DNA: TGTGCCAGCAGCCAAGGGGGGCCCCGTATCAATGAGCAGTTCTTC; CDR3 protein: CASSQGGPRINEQFF
D gene: -; clone size: -; V gene: TRBV28; J gene: TRBJ1-5; CDR3 DNA: TGTGCCAGCAGTTTACGGGCGCCAGGGGACGGAGGTAATCAGCCCCAGCATTTT; CDR3 protein: CASSLRAPGDGGNQPQHF
D gene: -; clone size: -; V gene: TRBV5-1; J gene: TRBJ2-2; CDR3 DNA: TGCGCCAGCAGCTTGGTCACTACGAACACCGGGGAGCTGTTTTTT; CDR3 protein: CASSLVTTNTGELFF
D gene: -; clone size: -; V gene: TRBV7-2; J gene: TRBJ2-7; CDR3 DNA: TGTGCCAGCAGCTTAGTGTCGGGACAATGGTACGAGCAGTACTTC; CDR3 protein: CASSLVSGQWYEQYF
D gene: TRBD1; clone size: -; V gene: TRBV9; J gene: TRBJ1-6; CDR3 DNA: TGTGCCAGCAGCGCCAATACAGGGGGCGCTTCACCCCTCCACTTT; CDR3 protein: CASSANTGGASPLHF
D gene: -; clone size: -; V gene: TRBV6-4; J gene: TRBJ2-1; CDR3 DNA: TGTGCCAGCAGTGACTCCACAGTGCCTGGGGAGCAGTTCTTC; CDR3 protein: CASSDSTVPGEQFF
D gene: TRBD2; clone size: -; V gene: TRBV5-1; J gene: TRBJ2-7; CDR3 DNA: TGCGCCAGCAGCTTATTAGCGGGGGGTCCCTACGAGCAGTACTTC; CDR3 protein: CASSLLAGGPYEQYF
D gene: -; clone size: few; V gene: TRBV5-1; J gene: TRBJ2-7; CDR3 DNA: -; CDR3 protein: CASSSSGSTGGSYEQYF
D gene: -; clone size: -; V gene: TRBV9; J gene: TRBJ2-2; CDR3 DNA: TGTGCCAGCAGCCCTCGACTCGCAGAGGTCGCCGGGGAGCTGTTTTTT; CDR3 protein: CASSPRLAEVAGELFF
D gene: -; clone size: -; V gene: TRBV3-1/TRBV3-2; J gene: TRBJ2-2; CDR3 DNA: TGTGCCAGCAGCCGGACCCGTGGGGGAGGTATAGCCGGGGAGCTGTTTTTT; CDR3 protein: CASSRTRGGGIAGELFF
D gene: TRBD1; clone size: once; V gene: TRBV11-1; J gene: TRBJ1-2; CDR3 DNA: TGTGCCAGCAGCTCGACAGGGGACTATGGCTACACCTTC; CDR3 protein: CASSSTGDYGYTF
D gene: -; clone size: -; V gene: TRBV9; J gene: TRBJ1-3; CDR3 DNA: TGTGCCAGCAGCCCCCCAGCTGGAAACACCATATATTTT; CDR3 protein: CASSPPAGNTIYF
D gene: -; clone size: once; V gene: TRBV19; J gene: TRBJ1-2; CDR3 DNA: TGTGCCAGTAGTATAGAGCGTCAGACCGTTACGGGCTACACCTTC; CDR3 protein: CASSIERQTVTGYTF
D gene: TRBD1; clone size: -; V gene: TRBV5-4; J gene: TRBJ1-4; CDR3 DNA: TGTGCCAGCAGCCTGGGACAGGGGGACAATGAAAAACTGTTTTTT; CDR3 protein: CASSLGQGDNEKLFF
D gene: -; clone size: -; V gene: TRBV4-1; J gene: TRBJ2-1; CDR3 DNA: TGCGCCAGCAGCCAAGTGGGTAGCGGGACCCAGGGGGCCAATGAGCAGTTCTTC; CDR3 protein: CASSQVGSGTQGANEQFF
D gene: -; clone size: -; V gene: TRBV7-9; J gene: TRBJ1-1; CDR3 DNA: TGTGCCAGCAGCTTAGCGGTTTGGGGGGATGATAACACTGAAGCTTTCTTT; CDR3 protein: CASSLAVWGDDNTEAFF
D gene: -; clone size: -; V gene: TRBV5-4; J gene: TRBJ1-1; CDR3 DNA: TGTGCCAGCAGCTTCTGGGGTCGGACTGAAGCTTTCTTT; CDR3 protein: CASSFWGRTEAFF